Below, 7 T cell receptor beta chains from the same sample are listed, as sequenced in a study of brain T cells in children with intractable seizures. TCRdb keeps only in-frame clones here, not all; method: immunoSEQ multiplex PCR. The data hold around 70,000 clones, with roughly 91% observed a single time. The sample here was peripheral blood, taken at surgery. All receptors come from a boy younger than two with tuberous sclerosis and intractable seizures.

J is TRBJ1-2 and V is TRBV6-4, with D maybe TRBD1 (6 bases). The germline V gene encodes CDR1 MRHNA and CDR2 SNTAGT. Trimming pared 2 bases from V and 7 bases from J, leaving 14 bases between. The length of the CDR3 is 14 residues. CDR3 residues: CASSDGKGGTGYTF. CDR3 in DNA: TGTGCCAGCAGTGACGGGAAGGGGGGAACTGGCTACACCTTC.

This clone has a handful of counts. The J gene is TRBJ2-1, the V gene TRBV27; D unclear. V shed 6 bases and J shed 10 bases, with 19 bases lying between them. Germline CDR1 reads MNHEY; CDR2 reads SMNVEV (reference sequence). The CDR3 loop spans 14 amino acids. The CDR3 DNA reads TGTGCCAGCAGGGACCACATAGGGCCCAGGGAGCAGTTCTTC. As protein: CASRDHIGPREQFF.

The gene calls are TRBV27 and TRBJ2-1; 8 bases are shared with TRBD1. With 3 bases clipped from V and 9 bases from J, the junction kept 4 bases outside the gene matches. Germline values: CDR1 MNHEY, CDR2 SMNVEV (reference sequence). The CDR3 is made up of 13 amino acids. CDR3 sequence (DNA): TGTGCCAGCAGTTTGATTCAGGGGGCTGAGCAGTTCTTC. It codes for CASSLIQGAEQFF.

CDR3 residues: CASSYSFPVSYEQYF. Written as DNA, the CDR3 is TGTGCCAGCAGTTACTCTTTCCCGGTCTCCTACGAGCAGTACTTC. This chain uses TRBV6-5 with TRBJ2-7, with unresolved D. CDR1 is MNHEY, CDR2 SVGAGI, per germline. Deletions cut 0 bases from V and 0 bases from J, with 9 bases between. The CDR3 is made up of 15 amino acids.

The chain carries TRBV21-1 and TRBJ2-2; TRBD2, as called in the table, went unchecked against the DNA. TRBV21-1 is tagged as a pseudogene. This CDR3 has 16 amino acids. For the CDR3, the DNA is TGTGCCAGCAGACCCCTGCGGGCGCCGCGCACCGGGGAGCTGTTTTTT. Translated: CASRPLRAPRTGELFF.

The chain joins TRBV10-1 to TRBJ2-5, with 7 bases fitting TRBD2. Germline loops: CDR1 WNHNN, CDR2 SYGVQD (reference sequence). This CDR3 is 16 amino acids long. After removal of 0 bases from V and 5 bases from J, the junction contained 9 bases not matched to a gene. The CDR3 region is CASSESSGAGVETQYF. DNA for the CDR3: TGCGCCAGCAGTGAGTCGAGTGGGGCGGGAGTCGAGACCCAGTACTTC.

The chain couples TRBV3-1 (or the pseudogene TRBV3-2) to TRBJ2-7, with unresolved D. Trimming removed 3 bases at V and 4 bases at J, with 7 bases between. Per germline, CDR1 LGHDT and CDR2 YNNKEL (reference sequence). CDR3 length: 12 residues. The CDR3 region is CASSQMGYEQYF. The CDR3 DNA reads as TGTGCCAGCAGCCAGATGGGGTACGAGCAGTACTTC.